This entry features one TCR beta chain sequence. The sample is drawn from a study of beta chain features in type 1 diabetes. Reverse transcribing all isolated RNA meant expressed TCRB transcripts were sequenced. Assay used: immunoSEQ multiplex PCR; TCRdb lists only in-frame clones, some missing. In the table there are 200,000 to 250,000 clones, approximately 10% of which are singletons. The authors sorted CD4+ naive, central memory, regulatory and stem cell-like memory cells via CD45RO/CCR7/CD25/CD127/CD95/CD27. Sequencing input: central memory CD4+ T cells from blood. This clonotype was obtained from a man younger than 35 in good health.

CDR3 protein: CASSQEPGDTQYF. CDR3 nucleotide sequence: TGCGCCAGCAGCCAAGAACCCGGAGATACGCAGTATTTT. This chain links TRBV4-3 with TRBJ2-3; D is ambiguous. Germline V lookup: CDR1 LGHNA, CDR2 YSLEER. Trimming took off 0 bases at V and 5 bases at J, with 6 bases between the two ends. This CDR3 has 13 residues.